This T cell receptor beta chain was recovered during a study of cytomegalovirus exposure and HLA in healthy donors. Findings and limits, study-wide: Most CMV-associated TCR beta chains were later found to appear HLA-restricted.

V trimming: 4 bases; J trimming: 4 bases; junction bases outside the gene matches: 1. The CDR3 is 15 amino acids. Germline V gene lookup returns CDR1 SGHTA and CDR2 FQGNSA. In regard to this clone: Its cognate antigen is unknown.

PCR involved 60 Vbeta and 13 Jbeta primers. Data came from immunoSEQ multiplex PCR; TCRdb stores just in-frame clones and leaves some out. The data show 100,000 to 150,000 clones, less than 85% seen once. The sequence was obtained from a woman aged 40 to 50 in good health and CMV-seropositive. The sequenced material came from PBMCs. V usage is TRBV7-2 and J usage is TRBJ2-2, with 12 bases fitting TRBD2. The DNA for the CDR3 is TGTGCCAGCAGCTGGACTAGCGGGGCCACCGGGGAGCTGTTTTTT. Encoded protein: CASSWTSGATGELFF.